Each of the 18 T cell receptor beta chains below was sequenced from the same sample in a study of cytomegalovirus exposure and HLA in healthy donors. In the PCR, 60 Vbeta and 13 Jbeta primers were used. Measured with immunoSEQ multiplex PCR; TCRdb has only the in-frame clones, and not every one. Of approximately 130,000 clones listed, less than 80% were seen once; the top ten hold 1.8%. Sequencing was done on a sample of PBMCs. Every receptor here comes from a female donor in good health and CMV-seropositive.

J is TRBJ2-7 and V is TRBV4-1, with D tentatively TRBD1 (6 bases). This CDR3 comprises 14 residues. The V and J ends lost 0 bases and 1 base respectively, with 7 bases between them. The germline gives CDR1 MGHRA, CDR2 YSYEKL. The CDR3 DNA sequence: TGCGCCAGCAGCCAAGATCAGGGGTCCTACGAGCAGTACTTC. It codes for CASSQDQGSYEQYF.

This chain links TRBV6-5 with TRBJ2-3; weak D call: TRBD2 (5 bases). Deletions cut 2 bases from V and 5 bases from J, with 8 bases between. The CDR3 totals 13 residues. Germline lookup yields CDR1 MNHEY and CDR2 SVGAGI. The CDR3 loop reads CASSYRAGDTQYF. The CDR3 bases are TGTGCCAGCAGTTACAGGGCGGGAGATACGCAGTATTTT.

V and J are TRBV9 and TRBJ2-6, with D unresolved. This CDR3 has 15 amino acids. V was pared by 1 base and J by 0 bases, with 5 bases between. CDR1 is SGDLS and CDR2 is YYNGEE in the germline V gene. The CDR3: CASSVQDSGANVLTF. CDR3 DNA: TGTGCCAGCAGCGTACAGGACTCTGGGGCCAACGTCCTGACTTTC.

The chain has TRBV29-1 and TRBJ2-1, with TRBD2 matching over 11 bases. The CDR3 is 13 residues long. Germline values: CDR1 SQVTM, CDR2 ANQGSEA. Trimming removed 6 bases from V and 3 bases from J; junction bases left unmatched: 1. CDR3 DNA: TGCAGCGTGGGGACTAGCGGCTACAATGAGCAGTTCTTC. This encodes CSVGTSGYNEQFF.

This clone was detected once. This chain uses TRBV6-6 with TRBJ1-2, with D perhaps matching TRBD1 (5 bases). V was clipped by 2 bases and J by 7 bases, with 8 bases between them. The germline CDR1 and CDR2 sequences are MNHNY and SVGAGI (reference sequence). The CDR3 is 12 amino acids. CDR3 bases: TGTGCCAGCAGTTACCTCGGGGGTGGCTACACCTTC. This sequence encodes CASSYLGGGYTF.

This chain links TRBV6-5 with TRBJ2-3, with D perhaps TRBD1 (5 bases). CDR1 is MNHEY and CDR2 is SVGAGI in the germline V gene. Trimming pared 2 bases from V and 0 bases from J, leaving 9 bases between. The CDR3 sequence is 15 residues long. The CDR3, as DNA: TGTGCCAGCAGTTACGGGGCAGACAGCACAGATACGCAGTATTTT. Protein: CASSYGADSTDTQYF.

Comments on this clone: Within the sample, other DNA sequences also encode this same CDR3. The J gene is TRBJ1-6, the V gene TRBV30, with TRBD1 matching 7 bases. Germline V gene lookup returns CDR1 GTSNPN and CDR2 SVGIG (reference sequence). The junction had 11 bases not matched to a gene; V was cut back by 3 bases and J by 6 bases. CDR3 length: 16 residues. In nucleotides, the CDR3 is TGTGCCTGGAGCCTCAGGACAGGACAAACTAATTCACCCCTCCACTTT. Its protein product is CAWSLRTGQTNSPLHF.

V is TRBV6-1 and J is TRBJ1-4; the D gene is possibly TRBD1 (5 bases). V lost 8 bases and J lost 8, with 21 bases in between. The CDR3 covers 15 residues. Germline CDR1 MNHNS, CDR2 SASEGT. The CDR3 region has the DNA TGTGCCAGCGAAGGCCTGGGGGGGGTTGGGGAAAAACTGTTTTTT. This encodes CASEGLGGVGEKLFF.

This chain joins TRBV19 and TRBJ1-3; D remains ambiguous. The V gene lost 7 bases and the J gene lost 0 bases, with 16 bases spanning the gap. There are 16 residues in the CDR3. Germline V lookup: CDR1 LNHDA, CDR2 SQIVND (reference sequence). This chain's CDR3 is CASMPLDSSSGNTIYF. The CDR3 DNA follows: TGTGCCAGTATGCCCTTGGACTCCAGCTCTGGAAACACCATATATTTT. The variable domain in full, with the rest retrieved from reference TRBV19 and TRBJ1-3, is DGGITQSPKYLFRKEGQNVTLSCEQNLNHDAMYWYRQDPGQGLRLIYYSQIVNDFQKGDIAEGYSVSREKKESFPLTVTSAQKNPTAFYLCASMPLDSSSGNTIYFGEGSWLTVV.

This rearrangement joins TRBV14 to TRBJ2-7, with D uncertain. CDR3 length: 13 amino acids. In germline, CDR1 is SGHDN, CDR2 FVKESK. V was shortened by 0 bases and J by 2 bases, with 5 bases between the two germline ends. The CDR3 DNA follows: TGTGCCAGCAGCCAAGATCGTCCCTACGAGCAGTACTTC. Its translation is CASSQDRPYEQYF.

CDR3 amino acids: CASSRQGLNTEAFF. CDR3 DNA: TGTGCCAGCAGCCGACAGGGGTTGAACACTGAAGCTTTCTTT. J is TRBJ1-1 and V is TRBV27, with 8 bases lining up with TRBD1. Per the germline V gene, CDR1 is MNHEY and CDR2 is SMNVEV (reference sequence). V trimming: 6 bases; J trimming: 0 bases; junction bases outside the gene matches: 3. This CDR3 has 14 residues.

This clone has just a few counts. The V gene is TRBV7-6, the J gene TRBJ1-1; no definite D call. Germline V gene lookup returns CDR1 SGHVS and CDR2 FNYEAQ. The CDR3 runs 14 residues. Deletions cut 0 bases from V and 1 base from J, with 6 bases between. Here the CDR3 reads CASSLAGGNTEAFF. CDR3 DNA sequence: TGTGCCAGCAGCTTAGCAGGAGGGAACACTGAAGCTTTCTTT. Supplemented by reference TRBV7-6 and TRBJ1-1, the full variable domain reads GAGVSQSPRYKVTKRGQDVALRCDPISGHVSLYWYRQALGQGPEFLTYFNYEAQQDKSGLPNDRFSAERPEGSISTLTIQRTEQRDSAMYRCASSLAGGNTEAFFGQGTRLTVV.

The V gene is TRBV7-7, the J gene TRBJ2-2; D unclear. Trimming pared 1 base from V and 1 base from J, leaving 10 bases between. The germline V gene encodes CDR1 SSHAT and CDR2 FNYEAQ (reference sequence). CDR3 size: 16 residues. CDR3 coding DNA: TGTGCCAGCAGCTTAGAAGCAGGAAGGAACACCGGGGAGCTGTTTTTT. Amino acids: CASSLEAGRNTGELFF.

The J gene is TRBJ2-7, the V gene TRBV6-1; 8 bases match TRBD2. Trimming took 8 bases from V and 3 from J; bases not matched to a gene: 9. The CDR3 has 14 residues. Looked up from germline, CDR1 is MNHNS and CDR2 is SASEGT. CDR3 loop: CASQRGPLHYEQYF. The CDR3, as DNA: TGTGCCAGCCAGCGGGGGCCATTACACTACGAGCAGTACTTC.

V and J are TRBV4-1 and TRBJ2-1; no firm D call. Germline assignment: CDR1 MGHRA and CDR2 YSYEKL. CDR3 length equals 13 residues. The V end lost 1 base, the J end lost 8 bases, and 9 bases lay between the germline ends. CDR3 sequence: CASSQVVSDEQFF. The CDR3 DNA reads as TGCGCCAGCAGCCAAGTGGTAAGCGATGAGCAGTTCTTC.

The chain uses TRBV29-1 and TRBJ1-5; D is perhaps TRBD1 (6 bases). Germline V gives CDR1 SQVTM, CDR2 ANQGSEA. V lost 4 bases, J lost 6 bases, and 13 bases lay in between. This CDR3 has 13 amino acids. The chain's CDR3 is CSVGEQGIQPQHF. The CDR3 region has the DNA TGCAGCGTTGGGGAACAGGGAATTCAGCCCCAGCATTTT. The full variable domain, completed using reference TRBV29-1 and TRBJ1-5, is SAVISQKPSRDICQRGTSLTIQCQVDSQVTMMFWYRQQPGQSLTLIATANQGSEATYESGFVIDKFPISRPNLTFSTLTVSNMSPEDSSIYLCSVGEQGIQPQHFGDGTRLSIL.

The chain employs TRBV2 and TRBJ2-7, with a possible D match to TRBD1 (5 bases). Germline values: CDR1 SNHLY, CDR2 FYNNEI. CDR3 size: 13 residues. With 8 bases removed from V and 3 bases from J, the gap between germline ends came to 14 bases. CDR3 nucleotide sequence: TGTGCCAGCCGACTGGACACCAGCTACGAGCAGTACTTC. It encodes CASRLDTSYEQYF.

This clone occurred a few times. The chain uses TRBV27 and TRBJ1-5, with 7 bases identical to TRBD1. Germline V CDR1 and CDR2: MNHEY, SMNVEV (reference sequence). V lost 3 bases to trimming and J lost 2 bases; unmatched junction nucleotides: 1. There are 14 residues in the CDR3. The CDR3 here is CASSLTGRNQPQHF. In nucleotides, the CDR3 is TGTGCCAGCAGTTTGACAGGGCGCAATCAGCCCCAGCATTTT.